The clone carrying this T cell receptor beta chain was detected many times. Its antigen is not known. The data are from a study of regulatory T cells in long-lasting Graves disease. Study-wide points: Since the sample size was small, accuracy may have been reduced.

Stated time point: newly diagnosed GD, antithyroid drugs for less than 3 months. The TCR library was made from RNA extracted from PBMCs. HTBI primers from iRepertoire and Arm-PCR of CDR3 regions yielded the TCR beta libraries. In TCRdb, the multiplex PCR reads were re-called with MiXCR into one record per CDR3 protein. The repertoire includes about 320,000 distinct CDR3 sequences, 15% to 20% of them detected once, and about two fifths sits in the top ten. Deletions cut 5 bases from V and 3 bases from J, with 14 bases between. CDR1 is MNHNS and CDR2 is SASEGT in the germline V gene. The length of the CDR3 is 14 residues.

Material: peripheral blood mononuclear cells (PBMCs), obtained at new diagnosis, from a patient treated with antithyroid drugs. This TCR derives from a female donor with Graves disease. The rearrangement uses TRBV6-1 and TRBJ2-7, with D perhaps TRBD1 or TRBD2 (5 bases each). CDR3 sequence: CASSPGPNFYEQYF. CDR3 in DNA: TGTGCCAGCAGTCCGGGACCGAACTTCTACGAGCAGTACTTC.